The source of this T cell receptor beta chain is a study of identical twins. TCRdb re-called the 5' RACE reads through MiXCR, storing one row per CDR3 protein. The data hold 600,000 to 700,000 distinct CDR3 sequences, with 21% observed a single time. This CDR3 has 14 amino acids. V gave up 5 bases and J gave up 9 bases; unmatched junction bases: 9. The table lists this clonotype with a few counts. Its antigen is not known. Study outcomes and limitations: Researchers reported weaker excess twin sharing in beta out-of-frame sequences. A partial confounding effect on zero-insertion analyses could come from invariant MAIT and iNKT cells.

Healthy Caucasians supplied all donations. The sample was also linked to a second study, of T cells expressing NK-cell markers.

The chain is built from TRBV12-3 or TRBV12-4 and TRBJ2-1; 8 positions match TRBD2. The receptor comes from a woman younger than 35 in good health. Sequenced material: PBMCs. The CDR3 loop reads CASSPGTSTSEQFF. In DNA, the CDR3 is TGTGCCAGCAGTCCAGGGACTAGTACGAGTGAGCAGTTCTTC.